This T cell receptor (beta chain) was retrieved from a study of blood T cell repertoires in COVID-19. The wider study: There were acute and convalescent COVID-19 samples, and they came from the United States, Italy and Spain.

Trimming at V came to 5 bases and at J to 9 bases, leaving 7 bases not matched to a gene. CDR3 length: 13 residues. Germline CDR1 and CDR2: MNHEY and SMNVEV (reference sequence). This clone was picked up a small number of times. Original processing methods: The assay estimated nucleated cells by amplifying reference gene primers. TCRdb's table, derived via immunoSEQ multiplex PCR, lists solely in-frame clones and lacks some. Clonal size and the V and J genes are those of that table, whereas D and trimming came from the DNA. The sample lists more than 65,000 clones, around 76% occurring once. The sample consisted of peripheral blood. The chain joins TRBV27 to TRBJ2-4; 7 bases line up with TRBD2. This sequence was found in a woman older than 75 with acute or convalescent COVID-19. The CDR3 bases are TGTGCCAGCAGTACATACAGCGGGGTCATTCAGTACTTC. Its protein product is CASSTYSGVIQYF.